The 11 T cell receptor beta chains below all came from one sample that was sequenced in a study of blood T cell repertoires in COVID-19. TCRdb's table, derived via immunoSEQ multiplex PCR, lists solely in-frame clones and lacks some. Seen here are approximately 300,000 clones, approximately 90% observed once, and the top ten hold roughly 2%. The sample comprised peripheral blood. Every receptor here comes from a man between 18 and 29 years old with active or convalescent COVID-19.

This clone was detected only once. The chain combines TRBV12-3 or TRBV12-4 with TRBJ1-4; maybe TRBD1 (6 bases). V was pared by 1 base and J by 7 bases, with 7 bases between. This CDR3 has 13 residues. The CDR3 here is CASSLVGGEKLFF. In DNA form, the CDR3 reads TGTGCCAGCAGTTTAGTAGGGGGTGAAAAACTGTTTTTT.

The chain recombines TRBV28 with TRBJ2-7, with 9 nucleotides matching TRBD1. Germline loops: CDR1 MDHEN, CDR2 SYDVKM. The CDR3 loop spans 14 amino acids. The V and J ends lost 7 bases and 5 bases, in that order; junction bases with no gene match: 9. The CDR3 coding sequence is TGTGCCAGCACCCCCCGACAGGGGGTGAACGAGCAGTACTTC. Amino acids: CASTPRQGVNEQYF.

The gene calls are TRBV7-3 and TRBJ2-3, with 8 bases lining up with TRBD2. The germline V gene encodes CDR1 SGHTA and CDR2 FQGTGA. V lost 1 base and J lost 3; bases outside the gene matches: 6. This CDR3 region has 16 residues. In DNA, the CDR3 is TGTGCCAGCAGCTTAAGGGGCCCGGGAGGGACAGATACGCAGTATTTT. It encodes CASSLRGPGGTDTQYF. The entire variable domain, with the rest obtained from reference TRBV7-3 and TRBJ2-3, is as follows: GAGVSQTPSNKVTEKGKYVELRCDPISGHTALYWYRQSLGQGPEFLIYFQGTGAADDSGLPNDRFFAVRPEGSVSTLKIQRTERGDSAVYLCASSLRGPGGTDTQYFGPGTRLTVL.

The V and J genes are TRBV7-3 and TRBJ1-1; TRBD1 might be the D (5 bases). There are 14 residues in the CDR3. The germline CDR1 and CDR2 sequences are SGHTA and FQGTGA. The ends were cut back, 5 bases at V and 4 bases at J, with 14 bases in the middle. The CDR3 DNA sequence: TGTGCCAGCAGCCACAGTGGGGGAGGCACTGAAGCTTTCTTT. Protein: CASSHSGGGTEAFF. Based on the CDR3 plus reference TRBV7-3 and TRBJ1-1, the full variable domain is GAGVSQTPSNKVTEKGKYVELRCDPISGHTALYWYRQSLGQGPEFLIYFQGTGAADDSGLPNDRFFAVRPEGSVSTLKIQRTERGDSAVYLCASSHSGGGTEAFFGQGTRLTVV.

This chain links TRBV28 with TRBJ1-1; no definite D call. V lost 5 bases, J lost 0 bases, and 13 bases lay in between. The CDR3 runs to 15 residues. Germline V gives CDR1 MDHEN, CDR2 SYDVKM. CDR3 in amino acids: CASSPSGSMNTEAFF. CDR3 sequence (DNA): TGTGCCAGCAGTCCCTCCGGGAGCATGAACACTGAAGCTTTCTTT.

The J gene is TRBJ2-3, the V gene TRBV15; 8 bases line up with TRBD2. The germline V gene has CDR1 LNHNV and CDR2 YYDKDF (reference sequence). The CDR3 runs 16 residues. The V gene end was trimmed by 1 base and the J gene end by 0 bases; junction bases not matched to a gene: 3. CDR3 sequence (DNA): TGTGCCACCAGCAGAGGCGAGCGGGAGAGCACAGATACGCAGTATTTT. Protein sequence: CATSRGERESTDTQYF. Looking up the rest from reference TRBV15 and TRBJ2-3 gives the full variable domain: DAMVIQNPRYQVTQFGKPVTLSCSQTLNHNVMYWYQQKSSQAPKLLFHYYDKDFNNEADTPDNFQSRRPNTSFCFLDIRSPGLGDTAMYLCATSRGERESTDTQYFGPGTRLTVL.

The rearrangement uses TRBV7-9 and TRBJ2-3, with D perhaps TRBD2 (6 bases). The germline V gene has CDR1 SEHNR and CDR2 FQNEAQ (reference sequence). V was shortened by 4 bases and J by 5 bases, with 7 bases between the two germline ends. The CDR3 has 12 amino acids. Here the CDR3 DNA reads TGTGCCAGCAGCTGGGGGGAAGATACGCAGTATTTT. Its translation: CASSWGEDTQYF.

This clone was counted a single time. The CDR3 is CASSLYLLGTGFNYGYTF. Here the CDR3 DNA reads TGTGCCAGCAGCTTATACCTCCTGGGGACAGGATTCAACTATGGCTACACCTTC. The J gene is TRBJ1-2, the V gene TRBV7-2, with TRBD1 matching 8 bases. The CDR3 runs 18 residues. J lost 2 bases, V lost 2 bases, and 13 bases had no gene match. CDR1 and CDR2 (germline): SGHTA, FQGNSA. Together with reference TRBV7-2 and TRBJ1-2, the CDR3 gives the full variable domain: GAGVSQSPSNKVTEKGKDVELRCDPISGHTALYWYRQSLGQGLEFLIYFQGNSAPDKSGLPSDRFSAERTGGSVSTLTIQRTQQEDSAVYLCASSLYLLGTGFNYGYTFGSGTRLTVV.

This clone was counted between two and nine times. The chain joins TRBV3-1 (or the pseudogene TRBV3-2) to TRBJ2-1; possible D gene TRBD2, 5 bases. The CDR3 covers 14 residues. The V end was cut by 3 bases, the J end by 2 bases, with 8 bases between. The germline V gene encodes CDR1 LGHDT and CDR2 YNNKEL (reference sequence). For the CDR3, the DNA is TGTGCCAGCAGCCAGAGAGGGACCTACAATGAGCAGTTCTTC. This gives the protein CASSQRGTYNEQFF.

V is TRBV5-4 and J is TRBJ1-4; 11 bases match TRBD1. This CDR3 region has 15 residues. With 2 bases clipped from V and 7 bases from J, the junction kept 4 bases outside the gene matches. Germline loops: CDR1 SGHNT, CDR2 YYREEE (reference sequence). DNA for the CDR3: TGTGCCAGCAGCTTTCCGGGACAGGGGGTTGAAAAACTGTTTTTT. Protein product: CASSFPGQGVEKLFF.

The J gene is TRBJ1-2, the V gene TRBV6-5; D gene uncertain. CDR1 is MNHEY, CDR2 SVGAGI, per germline. The CDR3 has 13 residues. Trimming stripped 5 bases from V and 8 bases from J, with 15 bases between. The CDR3 DNA reads as TGTGCCAGCAGTCCCGGGGTCCAAGGGGGCTACACCTTC. This encodes CASSPGVQGGYTF.